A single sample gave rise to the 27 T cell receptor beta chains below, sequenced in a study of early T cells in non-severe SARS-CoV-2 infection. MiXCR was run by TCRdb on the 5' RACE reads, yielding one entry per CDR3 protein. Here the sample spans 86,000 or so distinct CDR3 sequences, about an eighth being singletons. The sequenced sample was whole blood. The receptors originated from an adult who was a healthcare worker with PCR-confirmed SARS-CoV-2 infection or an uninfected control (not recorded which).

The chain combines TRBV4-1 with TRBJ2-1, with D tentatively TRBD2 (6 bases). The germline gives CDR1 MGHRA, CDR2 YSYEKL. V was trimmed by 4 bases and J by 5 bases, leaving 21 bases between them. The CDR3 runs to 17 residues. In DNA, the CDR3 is TGCGCCAGCAGCCCATCACAACAGTCGGGAGTTAACAATGAGCAGTTCTTC. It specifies CASSPSQQSGVNNEQFF.

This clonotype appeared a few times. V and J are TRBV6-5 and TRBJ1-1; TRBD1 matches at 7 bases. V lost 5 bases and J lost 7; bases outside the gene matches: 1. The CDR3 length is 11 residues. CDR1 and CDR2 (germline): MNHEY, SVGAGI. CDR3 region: CASSTGVEAFF. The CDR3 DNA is TGTGCCAGCAGTACAGGGGTTGAAGCTTTCTTT.

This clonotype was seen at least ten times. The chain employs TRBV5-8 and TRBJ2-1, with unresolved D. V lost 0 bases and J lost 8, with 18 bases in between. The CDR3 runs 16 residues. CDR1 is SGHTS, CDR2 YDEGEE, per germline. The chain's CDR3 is CASSLDLIEAYDEQFF. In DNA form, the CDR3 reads TGTGCCAGCAGCTTGGATCTTATCGAGGCGTACGATGAGCAGTTCTTC.

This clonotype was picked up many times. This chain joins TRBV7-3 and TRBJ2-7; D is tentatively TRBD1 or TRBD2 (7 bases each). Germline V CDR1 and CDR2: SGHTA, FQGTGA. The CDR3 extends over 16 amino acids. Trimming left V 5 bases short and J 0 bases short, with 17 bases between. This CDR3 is CASSPRSGTASYEQYF. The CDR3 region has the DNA TGTGCCAGCAGCCCACGAAGCGGGACAGCCTCCTACGAGCAGTACTTC. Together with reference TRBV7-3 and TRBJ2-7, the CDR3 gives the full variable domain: GAGVSQTPSNKVTEKGKYVELRCDPISGHTALYWYRQSLGQGPEFLIYFQGTGAADDSGLPNDRFFAVRPEGSVSTLKIQRTERGDSAVYLCASSPRSGTASYEQYFGPGTRLTVT.

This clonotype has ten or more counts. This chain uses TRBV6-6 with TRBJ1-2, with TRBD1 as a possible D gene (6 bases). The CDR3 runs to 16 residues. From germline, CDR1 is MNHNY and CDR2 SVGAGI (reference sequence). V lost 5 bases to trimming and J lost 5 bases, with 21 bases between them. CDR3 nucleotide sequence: TGTGCCAGCAGTCGATCGCGGGACACGGTTTTTTATGGCTACACCTTC. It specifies CASSRSRDTVFYGYTF.

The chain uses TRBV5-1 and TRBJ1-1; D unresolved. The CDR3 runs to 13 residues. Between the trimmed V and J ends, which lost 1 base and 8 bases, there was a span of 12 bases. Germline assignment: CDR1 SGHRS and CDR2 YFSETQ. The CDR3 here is CASSLNDPPEAFF. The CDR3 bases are TGCGCCAGCAGCTTGAATGATCCACCGGAAGCTTTCTTT.

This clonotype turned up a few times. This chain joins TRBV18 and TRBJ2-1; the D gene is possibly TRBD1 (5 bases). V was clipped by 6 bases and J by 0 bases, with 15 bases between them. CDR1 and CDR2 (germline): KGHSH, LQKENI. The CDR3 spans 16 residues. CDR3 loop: CASSRTGQGSYNEQFF. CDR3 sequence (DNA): TGTGCCAGCTCGAGAACCGGCCAGGGCTCCTACAATGAGCAGTTCTTC.

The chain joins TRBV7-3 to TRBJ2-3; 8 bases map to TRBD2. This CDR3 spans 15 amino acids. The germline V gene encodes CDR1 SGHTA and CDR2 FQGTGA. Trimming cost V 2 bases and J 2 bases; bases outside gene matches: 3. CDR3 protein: CASSLAGGTTDTQYF. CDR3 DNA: TGTGCCAGCAGCTTAGCGGGGGGCACCACAGATACGCAGTATTTT. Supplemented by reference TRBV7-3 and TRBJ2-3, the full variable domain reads GAGVSQTPSNKVTEKGKYVELRCDPISGHTALYWYRQSLGQGPEFLIYFQGTGAADDSGLPNDRFFAVRPEGSVSTLKIQRTERGDSAVYLCASSLAGGTTDTQYFGPGTRLTVL.

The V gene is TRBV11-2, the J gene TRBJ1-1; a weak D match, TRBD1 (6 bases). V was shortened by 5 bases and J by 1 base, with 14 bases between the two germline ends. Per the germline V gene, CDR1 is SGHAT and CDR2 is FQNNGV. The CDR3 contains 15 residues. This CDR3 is CASSPQGHPNTEAFF. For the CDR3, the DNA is TGTGCCAGCAGCCCCCAGGGACACCCGAACACTGAAGCTTTCTTT.

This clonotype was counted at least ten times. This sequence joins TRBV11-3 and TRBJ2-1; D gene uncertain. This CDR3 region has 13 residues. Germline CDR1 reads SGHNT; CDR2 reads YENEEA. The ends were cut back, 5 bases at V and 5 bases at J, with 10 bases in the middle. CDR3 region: CASSVEADNEQFF. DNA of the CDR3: TGTGCCAGCAGCGTCGAGGCGGACAATGAGCAGTTCTTC.

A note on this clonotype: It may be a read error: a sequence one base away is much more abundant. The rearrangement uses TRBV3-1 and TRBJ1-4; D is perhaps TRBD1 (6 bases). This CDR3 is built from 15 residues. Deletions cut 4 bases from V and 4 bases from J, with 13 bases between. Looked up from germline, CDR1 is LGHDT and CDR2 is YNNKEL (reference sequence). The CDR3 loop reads CASSRMDRDNEKLFF. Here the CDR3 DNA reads TGTGCCAGCAGCCGCATGGACAGAGATAATGAAAAACTGTTTTTT.

For the CDR3, the DNA is TGCAGTGCTAGACTATCTAGCGGGAGTTCCGAGCAGTACTTC. Translation gives CSARLSSGSSEQYF. The genes are TRBV20-1 and TRBJ2-7; 10 bases match TRBD2. Germline V lookup: CDR1 DFQATT, CDR2 SNEGSKA (reference sequence). V was pared by 2 bases and J by 6 bases, with 7 bases of the junction left unmatched. The CDR3 covers 14 residues.

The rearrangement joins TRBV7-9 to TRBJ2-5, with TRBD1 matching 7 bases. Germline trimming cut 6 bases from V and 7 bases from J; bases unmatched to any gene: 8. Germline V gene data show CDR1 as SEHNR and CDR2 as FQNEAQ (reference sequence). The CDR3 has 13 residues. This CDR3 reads CASRQGSGTTQYF. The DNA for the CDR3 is TGTGCCAGCAGACAGGGGAGCGGTACGACCCAGTACTTC.

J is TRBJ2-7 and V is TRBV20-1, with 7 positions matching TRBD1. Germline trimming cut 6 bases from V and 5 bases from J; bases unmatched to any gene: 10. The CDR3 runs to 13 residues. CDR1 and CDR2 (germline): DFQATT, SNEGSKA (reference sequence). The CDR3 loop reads CSAVMTGIHEQYF. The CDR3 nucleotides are TGCAGTGCAGTGATGACAGGGATCCACGAGCAGTACTTC.

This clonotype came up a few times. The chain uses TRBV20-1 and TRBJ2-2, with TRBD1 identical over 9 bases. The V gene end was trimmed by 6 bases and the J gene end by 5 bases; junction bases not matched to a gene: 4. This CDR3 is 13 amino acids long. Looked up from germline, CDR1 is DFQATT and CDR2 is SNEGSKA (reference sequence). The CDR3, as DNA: TGCAGTGCAACCGGACAGGGGACCGGGGAGCTGTTTTTT. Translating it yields CSATGQGTGELFF.

This CDR3 is CASSQVQDTQYF. CDR3 DNA sequence: TGTGCCAGCAGCCAAGTCCAAGATACGCAGTATTTT. The chain has TRBV3-1 and TRBJ2-3; D ambiguous. Germline V CDR1 and CDR2: LGHDT, YNNKEL (reference sequence). The CDR3 has 12 residues. V was trimmed by 1 base and J by 5 bases, leaving 4 bases between them.

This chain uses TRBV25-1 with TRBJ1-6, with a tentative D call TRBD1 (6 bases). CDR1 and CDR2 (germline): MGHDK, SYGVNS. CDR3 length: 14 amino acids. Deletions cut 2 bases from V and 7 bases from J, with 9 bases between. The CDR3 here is CASSELQGNSPLHF. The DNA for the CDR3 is TGTGCCAGCAGTGAACTACAGGGAAATTCACCCCTCCACTTT.

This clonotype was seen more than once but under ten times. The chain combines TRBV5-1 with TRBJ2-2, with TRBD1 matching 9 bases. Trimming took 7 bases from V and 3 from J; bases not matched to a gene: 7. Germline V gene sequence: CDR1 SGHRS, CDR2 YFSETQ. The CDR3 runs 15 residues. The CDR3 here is CASQTGGWDTGELFF. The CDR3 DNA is TGCGCCAGCCAGACAGGGGGTTGGGACACCGGGGAGCTGTTTTTT.

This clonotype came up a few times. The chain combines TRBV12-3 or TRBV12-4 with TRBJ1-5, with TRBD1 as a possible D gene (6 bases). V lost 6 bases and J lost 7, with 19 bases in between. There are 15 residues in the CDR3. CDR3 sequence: CASSLRGPANQPQHF. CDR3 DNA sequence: TGTGCCAGCAGCCTCCGGGGGCCCGCCAACCAGCCCCAGCATTTT.

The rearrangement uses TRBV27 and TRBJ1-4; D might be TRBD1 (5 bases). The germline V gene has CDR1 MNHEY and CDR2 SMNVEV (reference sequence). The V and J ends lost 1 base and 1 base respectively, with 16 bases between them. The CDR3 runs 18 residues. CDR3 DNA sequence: TGTGCCAGCAGTTTATTGGCAGGGAGAACACTAACTAATGAAAAACTGTTTTTT. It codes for CASSLLAGRTLTNEKLFF.

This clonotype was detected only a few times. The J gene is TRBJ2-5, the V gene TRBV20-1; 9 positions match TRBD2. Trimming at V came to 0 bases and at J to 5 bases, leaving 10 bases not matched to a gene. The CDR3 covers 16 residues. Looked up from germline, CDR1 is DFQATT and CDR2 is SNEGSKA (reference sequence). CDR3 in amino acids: CSARDRISGGRETQYF. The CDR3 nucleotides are TGCAGTGCTAGAGATCGGATTAGCGGGGGCAGGGAGACCCAGTACTTC.

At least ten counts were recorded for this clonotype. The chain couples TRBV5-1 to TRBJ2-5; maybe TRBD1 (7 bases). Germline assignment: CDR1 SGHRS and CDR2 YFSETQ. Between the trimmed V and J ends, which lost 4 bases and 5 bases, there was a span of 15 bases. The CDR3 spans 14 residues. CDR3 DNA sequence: TGCGCCAGCAGCACCCCAGGGGGGCCGGAGACCCAGTACTTC. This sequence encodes CASSTPGGPETQYF. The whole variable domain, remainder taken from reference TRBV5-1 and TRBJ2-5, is KAGVTQTPRYLIKTRGQQVTLSCSPISGHRSVSWYQQTPGQGLQFLFEYFSETQRNKGNFPGRFSGRQFSNSRSEMNVSTLELGDSALYLCASSTPGGPETQYFGPGTRLLVL.

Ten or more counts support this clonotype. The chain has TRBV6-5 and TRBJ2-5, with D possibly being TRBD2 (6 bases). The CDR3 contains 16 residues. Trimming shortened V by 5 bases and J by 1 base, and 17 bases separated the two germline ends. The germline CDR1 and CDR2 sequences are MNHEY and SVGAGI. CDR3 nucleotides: TGTGCCAGCAGTACTCTACTAAGACTAGGCCAAGAGACCCAGTACTTC. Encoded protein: CASSTLLRLGQETQYF.

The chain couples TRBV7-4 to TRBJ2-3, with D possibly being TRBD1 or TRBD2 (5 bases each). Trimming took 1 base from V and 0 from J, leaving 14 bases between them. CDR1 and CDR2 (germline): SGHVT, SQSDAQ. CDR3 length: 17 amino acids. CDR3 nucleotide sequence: TGTGCCAGCAGCTTAGTAGTCAGGGACCCTAGCACAGATACGCAGTATTTT. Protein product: CASSLVVRDPSTDTQYF.

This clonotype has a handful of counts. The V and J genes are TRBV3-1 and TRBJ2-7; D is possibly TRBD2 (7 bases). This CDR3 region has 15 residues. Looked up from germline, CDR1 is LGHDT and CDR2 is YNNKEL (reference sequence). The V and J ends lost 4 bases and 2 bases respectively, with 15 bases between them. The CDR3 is CASSRATGGPYEQYF. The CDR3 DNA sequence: TGTGCCAGCAGCCGGGCGACGGGGGGCCCCTACGAGCAGTACTTC.

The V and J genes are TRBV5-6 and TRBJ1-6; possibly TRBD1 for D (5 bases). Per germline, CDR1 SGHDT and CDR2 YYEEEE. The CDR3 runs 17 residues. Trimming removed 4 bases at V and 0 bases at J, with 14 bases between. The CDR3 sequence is CASSPGRISSYNSPLHF. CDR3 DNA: TGTGCCAGCAGCCCGGGACGGATAAGCTCCTATAATTCACCCCTCCACTTT.

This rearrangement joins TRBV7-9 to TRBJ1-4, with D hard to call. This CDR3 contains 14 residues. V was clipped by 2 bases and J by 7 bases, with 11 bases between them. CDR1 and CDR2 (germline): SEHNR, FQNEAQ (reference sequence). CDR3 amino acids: CASSLRGGSEKLFF. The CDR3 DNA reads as TGTGCCAGCAGCTTACGGGGAGGTAGTGAAAAACTGTTTTTT.